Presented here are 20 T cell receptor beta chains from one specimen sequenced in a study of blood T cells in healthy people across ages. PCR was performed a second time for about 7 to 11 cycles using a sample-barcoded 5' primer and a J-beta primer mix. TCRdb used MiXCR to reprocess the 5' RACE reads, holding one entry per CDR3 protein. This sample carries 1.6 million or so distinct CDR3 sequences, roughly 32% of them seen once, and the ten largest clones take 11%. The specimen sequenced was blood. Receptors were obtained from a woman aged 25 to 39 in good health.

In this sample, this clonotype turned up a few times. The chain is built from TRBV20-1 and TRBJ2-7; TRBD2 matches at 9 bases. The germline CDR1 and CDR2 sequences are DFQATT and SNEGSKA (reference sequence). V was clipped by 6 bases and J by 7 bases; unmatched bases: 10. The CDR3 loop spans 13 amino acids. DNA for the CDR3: TGCAGTGCCTCTTTAGCGGGAGATCGTGAGCAGTACTTC. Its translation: CSASLAGDREQYF.

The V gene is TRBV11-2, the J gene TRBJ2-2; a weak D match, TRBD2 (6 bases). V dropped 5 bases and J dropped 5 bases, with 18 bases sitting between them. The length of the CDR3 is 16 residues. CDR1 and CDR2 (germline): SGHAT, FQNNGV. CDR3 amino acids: CASSPPWRVGTGELFF. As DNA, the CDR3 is TGTGCCAGCAGCCCACCATGGAGGGTGGGGACCGGGGAGCTGTTTTTT.

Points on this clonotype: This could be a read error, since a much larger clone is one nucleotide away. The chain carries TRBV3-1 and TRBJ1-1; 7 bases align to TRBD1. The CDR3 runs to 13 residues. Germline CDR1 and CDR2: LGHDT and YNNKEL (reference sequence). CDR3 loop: CAGSLTGDTEAFF. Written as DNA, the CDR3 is TGTGCCGGCAGCCTAACAGGGGACACTGAAGCTTTCTTT. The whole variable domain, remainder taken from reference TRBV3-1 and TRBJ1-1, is DTAVSQTPKYLVTQMGNDKSIKCEQNLGHDTMYWYKQDSKKFLKIMFSYNNKELIINETVPNRFSPKSPDKAHLNLHINSLELGDSAVYFCAGSLTGDTEAFFGQGTRLTVV.

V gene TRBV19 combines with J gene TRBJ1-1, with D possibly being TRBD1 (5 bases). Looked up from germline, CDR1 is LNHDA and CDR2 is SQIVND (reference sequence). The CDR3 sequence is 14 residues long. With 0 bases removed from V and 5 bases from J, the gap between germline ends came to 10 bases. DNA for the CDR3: TGTGCCAGTAGTATAGAAGGGGTAGGAACTGAAGCTTTCTTT. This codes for CASSIEGVGTEAFF. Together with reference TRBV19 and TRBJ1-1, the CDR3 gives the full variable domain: DGGITQSPKYLFRKEGQNVTLSCEQNLNHDAMYWYRQDPGQGLRLIYYSQIVNDFQKGDIAEGYSVSREKKESFPLTVTSAQKNPTAFYLCASSIEGVGTEAFFGQGTRLTVV.

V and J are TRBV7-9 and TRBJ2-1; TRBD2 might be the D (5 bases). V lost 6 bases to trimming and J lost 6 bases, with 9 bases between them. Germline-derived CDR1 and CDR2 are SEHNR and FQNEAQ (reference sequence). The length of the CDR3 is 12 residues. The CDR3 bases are TGTGCCAGCAGGGGAGAGTTCAATGAGCAGTTCTTC. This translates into CASRGEFNEQFF.

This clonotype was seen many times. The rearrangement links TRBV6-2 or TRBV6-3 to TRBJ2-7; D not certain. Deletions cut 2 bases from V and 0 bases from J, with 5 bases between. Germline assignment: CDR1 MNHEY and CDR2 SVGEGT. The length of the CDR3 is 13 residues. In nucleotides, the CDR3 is TGTGCCAGCAGTTACCCTAACTCCTACGAGCAGTACTTC. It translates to CASSYPNSYEQYF.

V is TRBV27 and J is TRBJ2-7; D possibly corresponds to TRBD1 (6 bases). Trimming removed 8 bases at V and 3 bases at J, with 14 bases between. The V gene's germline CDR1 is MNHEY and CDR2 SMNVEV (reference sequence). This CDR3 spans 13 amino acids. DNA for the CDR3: TGTGCCAGCGAGTCAGGGGATCGCTACGAGCAGTACTTC. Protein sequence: CASESGDRYEQYF.

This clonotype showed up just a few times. CDR3 coding DNA: TGTGCCACCCACGCAGGTCCGAGCTCCTACAATGAGCAGTTCTTC. Encoded protein: CATHAGPSSYNEQFF. The chain couples TRBV6-5 to TRBJ2-1; unclear D gene. From germline, CDR1 is MNHEY and CDR2 SVGAGI. The CDR3 consists of 15 residues. V was shortened by 10 bases and J by 0 bases, with 16 bases between the two germline ends.

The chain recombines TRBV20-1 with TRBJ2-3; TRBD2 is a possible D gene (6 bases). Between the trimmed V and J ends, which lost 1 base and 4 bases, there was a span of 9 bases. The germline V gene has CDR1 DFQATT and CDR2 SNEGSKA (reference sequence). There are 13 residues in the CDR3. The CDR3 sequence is CSARGGTSDTQYF. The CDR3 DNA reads TGCAGTGCTAGAGGTGGGACTTCAGATACGCAGTATTTT.

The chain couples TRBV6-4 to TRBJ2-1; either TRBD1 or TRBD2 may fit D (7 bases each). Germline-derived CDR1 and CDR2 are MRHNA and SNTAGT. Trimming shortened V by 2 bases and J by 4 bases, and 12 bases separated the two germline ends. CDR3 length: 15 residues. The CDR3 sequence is CASSDGQGGYNEQFF. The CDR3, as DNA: TGTGCCAGCAGTGACGGGCAGGGGGGGTACAATGAGCAGTTCTTC.

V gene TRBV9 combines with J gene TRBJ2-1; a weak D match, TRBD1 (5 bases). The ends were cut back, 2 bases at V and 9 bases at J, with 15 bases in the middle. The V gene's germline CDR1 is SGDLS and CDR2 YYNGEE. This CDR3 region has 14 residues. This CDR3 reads CASSVPGFQGEQFF. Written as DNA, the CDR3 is TGTGCCAGCAGCGTTCCAGGGTTCCAAGGTGAGCAGTTCTTC.

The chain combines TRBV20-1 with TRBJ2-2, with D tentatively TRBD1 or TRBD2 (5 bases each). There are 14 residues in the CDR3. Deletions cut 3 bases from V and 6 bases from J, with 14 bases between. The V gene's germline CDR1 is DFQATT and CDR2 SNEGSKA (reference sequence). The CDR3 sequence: CSARLMTGPGELFF. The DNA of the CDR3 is TGCAGTGCTAGGCTTATGACGGGGCCCGGGGAGCTGTTTTTT.

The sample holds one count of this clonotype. The CDR3 DNA sequence: TGCGCCAGCGCAGGACAGGGAACCAACACTGAAGCTTTCTTT. Protein: CASAGQGTNTEAFF. This rearrangement joins TRBV10-2 to TRBJ1-1; 8 bases align to TRBD1. V lost 8 bases, J lost 2 bases, and 7 bases stayed unmatched. CDR1 WSHSY and CDR2 SAAADI come from the germline V gene. The CDR3 totals 14 residues.

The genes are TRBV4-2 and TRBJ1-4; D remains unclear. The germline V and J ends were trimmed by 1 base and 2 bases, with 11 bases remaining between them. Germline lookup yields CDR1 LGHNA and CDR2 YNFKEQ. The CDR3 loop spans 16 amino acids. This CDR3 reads CASSQADLFTNEKLFF. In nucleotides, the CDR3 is TGTGCCAGCAGCCAAGCGGACTTATTTACTAATGAAAAACTGTTTTTT.

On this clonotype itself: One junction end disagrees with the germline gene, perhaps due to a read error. The CDR3 DNA reads as TGTGCCAACAGCGTCACCGTTGGGTACGAGCAGTACTTC. The encoded protein is CANSVTVGYEQYF. This chain joins TRBV9 and TRBJ2-5; no reliable D call. The closer fit of TRBJ2-7 to the DNA end suggests the J call may be wrong. The CDR3 is 13 residues long. CDR1 is SGDLS, CDR2 YYNGEE, per germline.

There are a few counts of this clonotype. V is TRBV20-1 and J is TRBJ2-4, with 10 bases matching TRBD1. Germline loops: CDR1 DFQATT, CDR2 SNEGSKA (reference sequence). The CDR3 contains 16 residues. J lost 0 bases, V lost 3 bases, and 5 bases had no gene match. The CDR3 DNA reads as TGCAGTGCTAGGAGGACAGGGGGGATAGCCAAAAACATTCAGTACTTC. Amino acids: CSARRTGGIAKNIQYF.

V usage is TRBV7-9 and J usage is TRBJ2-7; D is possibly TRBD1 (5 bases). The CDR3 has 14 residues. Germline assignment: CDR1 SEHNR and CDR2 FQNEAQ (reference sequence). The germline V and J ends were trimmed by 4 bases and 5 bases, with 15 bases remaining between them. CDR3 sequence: CASSYLGDSDEQYF. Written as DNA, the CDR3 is TGTGCCAGCAGCTATCTAGGGGATTCGGACGAGCAGTACTTC. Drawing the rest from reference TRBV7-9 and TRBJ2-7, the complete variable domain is DTGVSQNPRHKITKRGQNVTFRCDPISEHNRLYWYRQTLGQGPEFLTYFQNEAQLEKSRLLSDRFSAERPKGSFSTLEIQRTEQGDSAMYLCASSYLGDSDEQYFGPGTRLTVT.

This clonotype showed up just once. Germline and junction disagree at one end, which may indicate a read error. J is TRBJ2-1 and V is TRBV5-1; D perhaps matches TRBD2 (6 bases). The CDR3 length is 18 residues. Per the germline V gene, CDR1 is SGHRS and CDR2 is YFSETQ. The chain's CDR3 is CASSLTGVWWGVYNEQLF. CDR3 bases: TGCGCCAGCAGCTTGACGGGTGTTTGGTGGGGGGTTTACAATGAGCAGCTCTTC. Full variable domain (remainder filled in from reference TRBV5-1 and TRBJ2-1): KAGVTQTPRYLIKTRGQQVTLSCSPISGHRSVSWYQQTPGQGLQFLFEYFSETQRNKGNFPGRFSGRQFSNSRSEMNVSTLELGDSALYLCASSLTGVWWGVYNEQLFGPGTRLTVL.

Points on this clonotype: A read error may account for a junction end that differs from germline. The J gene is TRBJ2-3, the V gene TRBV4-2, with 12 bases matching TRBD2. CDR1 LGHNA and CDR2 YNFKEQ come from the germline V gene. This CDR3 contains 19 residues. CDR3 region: CASSPPWASGRAETDTRYF. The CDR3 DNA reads TGTGCCAGCAGCCCGCCCTGGGCTAGCGGGAGGGCCGAGACAGATACGCGGTATTTT.

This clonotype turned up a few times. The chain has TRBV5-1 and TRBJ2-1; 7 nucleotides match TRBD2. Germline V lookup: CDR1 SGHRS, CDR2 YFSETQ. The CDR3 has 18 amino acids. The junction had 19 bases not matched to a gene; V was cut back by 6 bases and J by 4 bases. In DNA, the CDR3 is TGCGCCAGCACCCACGGACTAGGGCGGCTTATCCCTTACAATGAGCAGTTCTTC. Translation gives CASTHGLGRLIPYNEQFF.